What follows describes a single T cell receptor beta chain. What it recognizes is unknown. The entry originates in a study of T cells in Graves' hyperthyroidism and ophthalmopathy. Study results and limitations: In validation, the model predicted ophthalmopathy. These predictions came a median roughly 6.5 months before onset.

There were TCR beta CDR3 regions amplified from RNA transcripts. During a first-round RT-PCR of the TCR CDR3, the HTBI primer set was used. TCRdb analysed the multiplex PCR reads with MiXCR anew, one entry per CDR3 protein. The sample has fewer than 750,000 distinct CDR3 sequences, roughly 46% seen once. Trimming took off 8 bases at V and 7 bases at J, with 14 bases between the two ends. The V gene's germline CDR1 is SQVTM and CDR2 ANQGSEA. The CDR3 is 11 residues long. The chain combines TRBV29-1 with TRBJ2-5, with D uncertain. The TCR sequence derives from a woman younger than 30 with Graves' hyperthyroidism. Material for sequencing was peripheral blood or thyroid tissue (not recorded which). This CDR3 reads CSSRSFWTQYF. In nucleotides, the CDR3 is TGCAGCAGTCGGAGTTTTTGGACCCAGTACTTC.